What follows is one T cell receptor (beta chain) and its context. The data originate from a study of Ad26.COV2.S vaccination and SARS-CoV-2 variants. Study information: Ad26.COV2.S shots went into the muscle once or twice, 56 days apart.

The treatment here: approximately 18 received Ad26.COV2.S at low or high dose, single or two shots; roughly five received placebo; per-sample allocation not given. Repertoires come from day 63 after the first vaccine or placebo injection. An Ad26 vector was used to express Wuhan-strain SARS-CoV-2 spike as the vaccine. Using immunoSEQ multiplex PCR, the repertoire was profiled, and TCRdb retains in-frame clones only, with some absent. The data hold 350,000 to 450,000 clones, with 92% observed a single time. J was trimmed by 2 bases and V by 5 bases; bases with no gene match: 5. This CDR3 region has 14 residues. Per germline, CDR1 SGHRS and CDR2 YFSETQ.

This chain joins TRBV5-1 and TRBJ2-3, with 7 bases lining up with TRBD1. This receptor was identified in a person between 18 and 60 years old who received the Ad26.COV2.S COVID-19 vaccine or a placebo. The material was peripheral blood, obtained in a trial of Ad26.COV2.S vaccine versus placebo. DNA of the CDR3: TGCGCCAGCAGGTCCGGGACAGCCACAGATACGCAGTATTTT. This gives the protein CASRSGTATDTQYF.